Sequencing of this TCR beta chain was carried out in a study of cytomegalovirus exposure and HLA in healthy donors. Study-wide background: Sequencing of about 179 million T cells in an earlier analysis found around 100 million unique TCR beta sequences.

The PCR ran on 60 Vbeta and 13 Jbeta primers. TCRdb's copy holds only in-frame clones and misses some; the assay was immunoSEQ multiplex PCR. Among around 100,000 clones, roughly 73% were seen once, and the ten largest hold roughly 0.82%. Donors showed nominal health when sampled, although they likely had unrecorded immune exposures. V lost 6 bases, J lost 3 bases, and 19 bases lay in between. Per the germline V gene, CDR1 is SGHDT and CDR2 is YYEEEE. The CDR3 has 16 amino acids. The TCR originated in a young woman in good health and CMV-seronegative. This rearrangement joins TRBV5-6 to TRBJ1-5, with a weak D call TRBD1 (6 bases). What was sequenced was PBMCs. In DNA, the CDR3 is TGTGCCAGCAATAAAGGGGGTTCCCGACACAATCAGCCCCAGCATTTT. This translates into CASNKGGSRHNQPQHF.